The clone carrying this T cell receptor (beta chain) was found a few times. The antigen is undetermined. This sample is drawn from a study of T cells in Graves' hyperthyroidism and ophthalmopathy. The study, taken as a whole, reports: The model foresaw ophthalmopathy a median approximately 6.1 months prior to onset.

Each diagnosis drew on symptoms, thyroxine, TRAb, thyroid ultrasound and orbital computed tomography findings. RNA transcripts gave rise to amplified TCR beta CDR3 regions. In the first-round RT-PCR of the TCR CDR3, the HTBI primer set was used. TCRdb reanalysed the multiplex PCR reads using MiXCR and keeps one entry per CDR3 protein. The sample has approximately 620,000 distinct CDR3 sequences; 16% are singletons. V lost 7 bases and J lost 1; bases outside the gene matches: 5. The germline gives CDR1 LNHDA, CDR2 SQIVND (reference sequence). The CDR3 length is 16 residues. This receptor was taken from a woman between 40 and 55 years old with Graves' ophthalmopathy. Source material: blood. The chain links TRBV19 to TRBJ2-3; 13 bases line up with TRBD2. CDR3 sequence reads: CASTRTSGSGTDTQYF. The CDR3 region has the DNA TGTGCCAGTACCAGGACTAGCGGGAGTGGCACAGATACGCAGTATTTT.